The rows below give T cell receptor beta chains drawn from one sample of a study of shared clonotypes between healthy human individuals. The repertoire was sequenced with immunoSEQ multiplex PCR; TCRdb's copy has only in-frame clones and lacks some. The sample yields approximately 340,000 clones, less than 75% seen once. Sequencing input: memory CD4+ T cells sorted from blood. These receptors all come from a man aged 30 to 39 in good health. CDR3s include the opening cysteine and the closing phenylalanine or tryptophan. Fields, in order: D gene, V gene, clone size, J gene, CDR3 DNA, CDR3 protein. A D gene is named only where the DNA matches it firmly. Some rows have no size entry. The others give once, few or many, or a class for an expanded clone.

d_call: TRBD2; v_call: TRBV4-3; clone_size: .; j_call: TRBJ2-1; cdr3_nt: TGCGCCAGCAGCCAAGGTGCCTATCGGACTAGCTCGTCCTACAATGAGCAGTTCTTC; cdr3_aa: CASSQGAYRTSSSYNEQFF
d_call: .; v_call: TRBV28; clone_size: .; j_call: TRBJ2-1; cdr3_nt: TGTGCCAGCAGTATTATGACTGCTCCCGGTGAGCAGTTCTTC; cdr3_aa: CASSIMTAPGEQFF
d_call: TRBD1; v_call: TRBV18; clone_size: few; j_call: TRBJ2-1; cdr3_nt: TGTGCCAGCTCACACGACAGGGGCCCGTACAATGAGCAGTTCTTC; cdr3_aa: CASSHDRGPYNEQFF
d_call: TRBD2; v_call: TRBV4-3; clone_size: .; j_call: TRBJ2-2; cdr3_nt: TGCGCCAGCAGCCAAGAGACTAGCGTATACACCGGGGAGCTGTTTTTT; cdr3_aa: CASSQETSVYTGELFF
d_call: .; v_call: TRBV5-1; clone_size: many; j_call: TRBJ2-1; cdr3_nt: TGCGCCAGCAGCGATGGGAGTATGGGTCACAATGAGCAGTTCTTC; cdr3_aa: CASSDGSMGHNEQFF
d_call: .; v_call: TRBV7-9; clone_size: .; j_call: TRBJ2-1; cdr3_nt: TGTGCCAGCAGCCCGACGAGAGGGAGCAATGAGCAGTTCTTC; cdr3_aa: CASSPTRGSNEQFF
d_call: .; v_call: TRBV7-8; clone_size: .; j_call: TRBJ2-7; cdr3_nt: TGTGCCAGCAGCCCTAAAGAGGAGCAGTACTTC; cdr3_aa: CASSPKEEQYF
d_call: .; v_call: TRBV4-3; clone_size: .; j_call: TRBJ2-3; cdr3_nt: TGCGCCAGCAGCCAAGATCTCGGGAGCGGGGATACGCAGTATTTT; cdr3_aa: CASSQDLGSGDTQYF
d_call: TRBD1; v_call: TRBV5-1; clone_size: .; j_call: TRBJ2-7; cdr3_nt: TGCGCCAGCAGTCTACTCGACGGGACAGGGGTCTACGAGCAGTACTTC; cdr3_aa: CASSLLDGTGVYEQYF
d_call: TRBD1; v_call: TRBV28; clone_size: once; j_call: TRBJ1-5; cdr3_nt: TGTGCCAGCAGTTTAACCCAACTGGGGACAGGGCTTGATCAGCCCCAGCATTTT; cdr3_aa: CASSLTQLGTGLDQPQHF
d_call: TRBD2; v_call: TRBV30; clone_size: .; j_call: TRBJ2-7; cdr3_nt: TGTGCCTGGATGGGTAGCGGGAGCTACGAGCAGTACTTC; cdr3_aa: CAWMGSGSYEQYF
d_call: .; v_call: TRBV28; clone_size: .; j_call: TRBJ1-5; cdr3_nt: TGTGCCAGTCGGGGGCCGGGGCAGCCCCAGCATTTT; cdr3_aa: CASRGPGQPQHF
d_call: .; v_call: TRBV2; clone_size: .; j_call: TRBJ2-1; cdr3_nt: TGTGCCAGCATATACTACAATGAGCAGTTCTTC; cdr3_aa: CASIYYNEQFF
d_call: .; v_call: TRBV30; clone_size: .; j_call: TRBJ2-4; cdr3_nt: TGTGCCTGGAGCTCGAGTGGCGGAAACATTCAGTACTTC; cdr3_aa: CAWSSSGGNIQYF
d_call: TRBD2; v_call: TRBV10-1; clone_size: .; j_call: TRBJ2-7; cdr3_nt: TGCGCCAGCAGTGGAGGACTAGCGGGAGGCCACGGGGAGCAGTACTTC; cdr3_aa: CASSGGLAGGHGEQYF
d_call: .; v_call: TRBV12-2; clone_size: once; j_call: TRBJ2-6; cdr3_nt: TGTGCAAGTCGCTGCGAACTCTCCACACAAAGTCGGGCCAACGTCCTGACTTTC; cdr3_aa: CASRCELSTQSRANVLTF
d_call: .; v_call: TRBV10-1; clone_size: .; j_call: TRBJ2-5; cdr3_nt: TGCGCCAGCAGTGAGTCGATTTGGGAGACCCAGTACTTC; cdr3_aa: CASSESIWETQYF
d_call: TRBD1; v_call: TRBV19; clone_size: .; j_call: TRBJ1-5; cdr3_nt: TGTGCCAGTAGGGCAGGGGGTTCTGCATATCAGCCCCAGCATTTT; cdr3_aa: CASRAGGSAYQPQHF
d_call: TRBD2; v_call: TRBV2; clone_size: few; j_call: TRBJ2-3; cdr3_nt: TGTGCCAGCAGGTCCGGGACTAACCAACGGGCAGATACGCAGTATTTT; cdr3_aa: CASRSGTNQRADTQYF
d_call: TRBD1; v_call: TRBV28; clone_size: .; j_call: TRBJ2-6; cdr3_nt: TGTGCCAGCAGCAGACAGGGGCCTGGGGTAGGCGGGGTCTCTGGGGCCAACGTCCTGACTTTC; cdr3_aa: CASSRQGPGVGGVSGANVLTF
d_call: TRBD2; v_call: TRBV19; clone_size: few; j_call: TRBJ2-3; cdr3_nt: TGTGCCAGTAGTATAAAGACTAGCTGGACTAGCACAGATACGCAGTATTTT; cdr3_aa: CASSIKTSWTSTDTQYF
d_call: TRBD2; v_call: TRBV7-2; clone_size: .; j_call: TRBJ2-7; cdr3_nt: TGTGCCAGCAGCTTAGGCGGGAGAATCGACGAGCAGTACTTC; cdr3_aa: CASSLGGRIDEQYF
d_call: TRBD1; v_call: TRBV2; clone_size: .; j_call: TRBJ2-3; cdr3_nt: TGTGCCAGCAATAACAGGGGTTTTACAGATACGCAGTATTTT; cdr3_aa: CASNNRGFTDTQYF
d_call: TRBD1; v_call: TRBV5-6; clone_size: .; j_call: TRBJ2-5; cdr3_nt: TGTGCCAGCAGCCAGGGGGCGGGAAAGACCCAGTACTTC; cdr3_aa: CASSQGAGKTQYF
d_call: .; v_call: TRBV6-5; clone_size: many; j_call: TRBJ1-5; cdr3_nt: TGTGCCAGCAGAATCCGGGAGTATAGCAATCAGCCCCAGCATTTT; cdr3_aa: CASRIREYSNQPQHF
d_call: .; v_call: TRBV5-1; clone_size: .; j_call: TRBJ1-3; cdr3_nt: TGCGCCAGCAGCTTGGACGGTAACTCTGGAAACACCATATATTTT; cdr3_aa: CASSLDGNSGNTIYF
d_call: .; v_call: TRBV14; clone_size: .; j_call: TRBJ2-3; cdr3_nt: TGTGCCAGCAGCCGCCGGCGGGGATCCACAGATACGCAGTATTTT; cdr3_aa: CASSRRRGSTDTQYF
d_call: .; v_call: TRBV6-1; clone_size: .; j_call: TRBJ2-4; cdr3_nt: TGTGCCAGCAGTCAGGACGCGTCCAAAAACATTCAGTACTTC; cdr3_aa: CASSQDASKNIQYF
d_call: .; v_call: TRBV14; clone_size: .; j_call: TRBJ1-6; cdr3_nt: TGTGCCAGCAGCCAAGATCATACGGTGAATTCACCCCTCCACTTT; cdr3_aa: CASSQDHTVNSPLHF
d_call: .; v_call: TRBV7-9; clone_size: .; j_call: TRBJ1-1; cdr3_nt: TGTGCCAGCAGCTTATTCTCCCCCCTTGCTGGGGCTGAAGCTTTCTTT; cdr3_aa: CASSLFSPLAGAEAFF
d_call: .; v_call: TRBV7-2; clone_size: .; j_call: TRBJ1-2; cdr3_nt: TGTGCCAGCAGCTTAGTTAGTACAGGGCAAACCCCCTATGGCTACACCTTC; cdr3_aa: CASSLVSTGQTPYGYTF
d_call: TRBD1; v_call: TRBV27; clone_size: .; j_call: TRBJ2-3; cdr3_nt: TGTGCCAGCAGTTTAGGTTCTAGGGCAGGGGGTCCCCCAGATACGCAGTATTTT; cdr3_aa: CASSLGSRAGGPPDTQYF
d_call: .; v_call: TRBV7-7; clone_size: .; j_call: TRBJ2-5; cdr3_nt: TGTGCTAGCAGCTTAGAAGGCTGGAGTCAGACCCAGTACTTC; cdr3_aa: CASSLEGWSQTQYF
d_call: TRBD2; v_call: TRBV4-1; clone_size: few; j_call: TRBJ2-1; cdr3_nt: TGCGCCAGCAGCTTTTCACTCTCCGGGACTAGCGCTTCCAATGAGCAGTTCTTC; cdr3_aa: CASSFSLSGTSASNEQFF
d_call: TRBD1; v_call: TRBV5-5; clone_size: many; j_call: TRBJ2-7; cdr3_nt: TGTGCCAGCAGCTTTAGGACAGGGTATGGGGATAGCGAGCAGTACTTC; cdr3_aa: CASSFRTGYGDSEQYF
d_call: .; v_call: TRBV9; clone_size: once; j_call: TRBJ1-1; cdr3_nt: TGTGCCAGCAGCGTAGTTCCGGAGTTGAACACTGAAGCTTTCTTT; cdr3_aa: CASSVVPELNTEAFF
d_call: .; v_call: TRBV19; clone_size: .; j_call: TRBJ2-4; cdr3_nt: TGTGCCAGTAGTCCTCAGGGTTCGGCCAAAAACATTCAGTACTTC; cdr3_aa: CASSPQGSAKNIQYF
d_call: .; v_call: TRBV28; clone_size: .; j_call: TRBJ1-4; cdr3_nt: TGTGCCAGCAGTTGGACAAATGGTAATGAAAAACTGTTTTTT; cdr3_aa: CASSWTNGNEKLFF
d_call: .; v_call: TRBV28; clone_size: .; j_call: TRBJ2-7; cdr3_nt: TGTGCCAGCAGTTTAAGCGGAGATCAGGAGCAGTACTTC; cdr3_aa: CASSLSGDQEQYF
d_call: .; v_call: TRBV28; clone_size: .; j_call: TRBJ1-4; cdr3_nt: TGTGCCACTCAAGGGGAGGGGAGGGAAAAACTGTTTTTT; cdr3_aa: CATQGEGREKLFF
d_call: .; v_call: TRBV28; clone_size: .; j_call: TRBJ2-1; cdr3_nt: TGTGCCAGCAGTTTAGCCAACAGGGATGAGCAGTTCTTC; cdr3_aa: CASSLANRDEQFF
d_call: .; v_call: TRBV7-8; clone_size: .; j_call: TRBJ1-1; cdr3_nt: TGTGCCAGCAGCTTAGTTGCGCCGGGACGAACCGAAGCTTTCTTT; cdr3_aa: CASSLVAPGRTEAFF
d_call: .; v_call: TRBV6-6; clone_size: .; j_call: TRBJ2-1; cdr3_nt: TGTGCCAGTAAAGAAACCCGTGAGCAGTTCTTC; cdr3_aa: CASKETREQFF
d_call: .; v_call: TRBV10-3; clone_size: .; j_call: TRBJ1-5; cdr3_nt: TGTGCCATCAGTGATAGGGGGGGCAGGGGAGTAGATCAGCCCCAGCATTTT; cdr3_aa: CAISDRGGRGVDQPQHF
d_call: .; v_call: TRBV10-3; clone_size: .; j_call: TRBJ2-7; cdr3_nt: TGTGCCATCAGTGAGTCGAAGTCCTACGAGCAGTACTTC; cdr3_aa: CAISESKSYEQYF
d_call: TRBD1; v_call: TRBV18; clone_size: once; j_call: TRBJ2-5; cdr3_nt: TGTGCCAGCTCGATCAGACCACAGGGGAGCCAAGAGACCCAGTACTTC; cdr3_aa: CASSIRPQGSQETQYF
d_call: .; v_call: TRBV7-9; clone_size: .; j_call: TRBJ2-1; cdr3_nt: TGTGCCAGCAGCTTTAGCTTCTCCTACAATGAGCAGTTCTTC; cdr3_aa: CASSFSFSYNEQFF
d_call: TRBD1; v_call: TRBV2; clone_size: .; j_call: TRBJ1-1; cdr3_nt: TGTGCCAGCAGGGGGACAGGGAGGACTGAAGCTTTCTTT; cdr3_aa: CASRGTGRTEAFF
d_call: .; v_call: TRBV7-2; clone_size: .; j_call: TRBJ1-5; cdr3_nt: TGTGCCAGCAGCCGTTACAATCAGCCCCAGCATTTT; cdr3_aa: CASSRYNQPQHF
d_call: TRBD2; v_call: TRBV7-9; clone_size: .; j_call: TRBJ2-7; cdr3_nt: TGTGCCAGCAGCCAGGGGACTAGCAGTATCTACGAGCAGTACTTC; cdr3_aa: CASSQGTSSIYEQYF
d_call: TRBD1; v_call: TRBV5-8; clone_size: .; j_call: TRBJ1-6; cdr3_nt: TGTGCCAGCAGCTTATCCGGGACAGGGCATTCACCCCTCCACTTT; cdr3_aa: CASSLSGTGHSPLHF
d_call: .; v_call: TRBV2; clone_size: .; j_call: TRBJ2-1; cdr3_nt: TGTGCCAGCAGTGCCATCAATGAGCAGTTCTTC; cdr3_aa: CASSAINEQFF
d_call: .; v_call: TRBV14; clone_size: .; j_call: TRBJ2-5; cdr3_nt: TGTGCCAGCAGCCACTTGGGCAGGGAAGAGACCCAGTACTTC; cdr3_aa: CASSHLGREETQYF
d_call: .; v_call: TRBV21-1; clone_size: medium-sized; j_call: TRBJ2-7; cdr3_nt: TGTGCCAGCAGCAAAGGGTGGGGCAGAGTAGGCTACGAGCAGTACTTC; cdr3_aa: CASSKGWGRVGYEQYF
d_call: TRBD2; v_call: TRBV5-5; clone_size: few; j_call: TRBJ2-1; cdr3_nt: TGTGCCAGCAGCTTTATCCCTTCTGGACTAGCGGTTCGGGATGAGCAGTTCTTC; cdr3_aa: CASSFIPSGLAVRDEQFF
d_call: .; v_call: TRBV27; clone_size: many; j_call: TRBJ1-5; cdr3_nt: TGTGCCAGCAGTTTATTGGGACCGGGTAGCAATCAGCCCCAGCATTTT; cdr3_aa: CASSLLGPGSNQPQHF